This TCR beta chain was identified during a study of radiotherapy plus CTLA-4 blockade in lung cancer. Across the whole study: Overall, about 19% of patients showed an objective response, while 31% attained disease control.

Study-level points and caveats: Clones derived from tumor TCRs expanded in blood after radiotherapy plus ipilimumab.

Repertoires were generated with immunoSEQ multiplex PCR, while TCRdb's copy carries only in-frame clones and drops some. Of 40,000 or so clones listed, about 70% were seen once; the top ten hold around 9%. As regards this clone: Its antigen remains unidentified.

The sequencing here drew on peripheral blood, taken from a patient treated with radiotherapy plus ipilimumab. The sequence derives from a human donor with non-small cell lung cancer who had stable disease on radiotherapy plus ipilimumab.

CDR3 in amino acids: CASSLEAGFAKNIQYF. The CDR3 nucleotides read TGCGCCAGCAGCTTGGAAGCGGGTTTTGCCAAAAACATTCAGTACTTC. J is TRBJ2-4 and V is TRBV5-1, with D perhaps TRBD2 (6 bases). V dropped 0 bases and J dropped 1 base, with 11 bases sitting between them. The CDR3 length is 16 residues. Germline V gene lookup returns CDR1 SGHRS and CDR2 YFSETQ. The entire variable domain, with the rest obtained from reference TRBV5-1 and TRBJ2-4, is as follows: KAGVTQTPRYLIKTRGQQVTLSCSPISGHRSVSWYQQTPGQGLQFLFEYFSETQRNKGNFPGRFSGRQFSNSRSEMNVSTLELGDSALYLCASSLEAGFAKNIQYFGAGTRLSVL.